Each of the 27 T cell receptor beta chains below was sequenced from the same sample in a study of OX40 agonist ivuxolimab in advanced cancers. Generated by immunoSEQ multiplex PCR, the TCRdb table keeps only in-frame clones and is missing some. This table holds 60,000 or so clones, approximately 86% found once. The starting material was CD4+ or CD8+ T cells sorted from blood, obtained in a trial of the OX40 agonist ivuxolimab. These TCRs come from an adult with an advanced solid tumor such as melanoma, head and neck, liver or kidney cancer.

This clone occurred a few times. An end of the junction does not agree with germline; a read error may underlie this. V usage is TRBV7-7 and J usage is TRBJ2-5, with 8 bases lining up with TRBD2. Germline loops: CDR1 SSHAT, CDR2 FNYEAQ (reference sequence). The CDR3 spans 16 residues. CDR3: CASSSAGGLAQETQYF. The CDR3 DNA follows: TGTGCTAGCAGCTCCGCGGGGGGACTCGCCCAAGAGACCCAGTACTTC.

This chain joins TRBV28 and TRBJ1-5; D unclear. The CDR3 is 14 residues long. Germline CDR1 MDHEN, CDR2 SYDVKM. The V gene lost 1 base and the J gene lost 10 bases, with 14 bases spanning the gap. CDR3 region: CASSLSLGEDPQHF. Here the CDR3 DNA reads TGTGCCAGCAGTTTATCCCTCGGGGAAGATCCCCAGCATTTT.

The rearrangement joins TRBV11-2 to TRBJ2-3; the D is unclear. This CDR3 comprises 17 residues. V lost 5 bases to trimming and J lost 2 bases, with 20 bases between them. Germline lookup yields CDR1 SGHAT and CDR2 FQNNGV. The CDR3 nucleotides are TGTGCCAGCAGCCCCTTGAGGTCTCGTGGGTTCACAGATACGCAGTATTTT. Encoded protein: CASSPLRSRGFTDTQYF.

This clone came up once. J is TRBJ2-7 and V is TRBV10-1, with TRBD2 matching 7 bases. Looked up from germline, CDR1 is WNHNN and CDR2 is SYGVQD (reference sequence). The CDR3 sequence is 14 residues long. V was pared by 10 bases and J by 3 bases, with 12 bases of the junction left unmatched. The CDR3 here is CATGEGGSNYEQYF. The CDR3 nucleotides are TGCGCCACCGGGGAGGGCGGGAGTAACTACGAGCAGTACTTC.

The chain carries TRBV5-1 and TRBJ1-1, with D possibly matching TRBD1 (6 bases). The CDR3 spans 13 residues. The ends were cut back, 7 bases at V and 4 bases at J, with 14 bases in the middle. Germline V gene lookup returns CDR1 SGHRS and CDR2 YFSETQ. CDR3 protein: CASYVSGATEAFF. The CDR3 DNA reads as TGCGCCAGCTATGTCTCGGGGGCCACTGAAGCTTTCTTT.

The J gene is TRBJ1-5, the V gene TRBV18, with a possible D match to TRBD1 (6 bases). This CDR3 contains 14 residues. Trimming stripped 3 bases from V and 7 bases from J, with 13 bases between. Germline assignment: CDR1 KGHSH and CDR2 LQKENI. CDR3 amino acids: CASSPAPGEQPQHF. The CDR3 bases are TGTGCCAGCTCACCCGCACCAGGGGAACAGCCCCAGCATTTT.

The chain combines TRBV9 with TRBJ2-3; D is possibly TRBD2 (6 bases). Between the trimmed V and J ends, which lost 3 bases and 5 bases, there was a span of 22 bases. This CDR3 spans 17 amino acids. Germline-derived CDR1 and CDR2 are SGDLS and YYNGEE. For the CDR3, the DNA is TGTGCCAGCAGCGCGGGATGGGGACTCCGAGACGGAGATACGCAGTATTTT. Translation gives CASSAGWGLRDGDTQYF.

This chain links TRBV6-1 with TRBJ1-2; 10 nucleotides line up with TRBD1. The germline V gene encodes CDR1 MNHNS and CDR2 SASEGT. After removal of 7 bases from V and 9 bases from J, the junction contained 8 bases not matched to a gene. This CDR3 is 13 amino acids long. This chain's CDR3 is CASITGTGESYTF. CDR3 in DNA: TGTGCCAGCATTACCGGGACAGGGGAAAGCTACACCTTC.

V usage is TRBV5-1 and J usage is TRBJ2-5, with 15 positions matching TRBD2. The junction had 6 bases not matched to a gene; V was cut back by 7 bases and J by 5 bases. The germline V gene has CDR1 SGHRS and CDR2 YFSETQ. The CDR3 consists of 15 residues. The CDR3 sequence: CASSGLAGGPETQYF. CDR3 nucleotides: TGCGCCAGCTCCGGACTAGCGGGGGGGCCGGAGACCCAGTACTTC.

This rearrangement joins TRBV5-4 to TRBJ2-5, with TRBD2 matching 11 bases. Germline lookup yields CDR1 SGHNT and CDR2 YYREEE (reference sequence). The CDR3 spans 16 residues. With V trimmed by 3 bases and J by 2 bases, 6 bases remained unmatched. CDR3 bases: TGTGCCAGCAGCTACGGGACTAGCGGACCTCAAGAGACCCAGTACTTC. This gives the protein CASSYGTSGPQETQYF.

This clone was detected a few times. The rearrangement links TRBV30 to TRBJ2-7, with a possible D match to TRBD2 (6 bases). The CDR3 extends over 13 amino acids. The germline gives CDR1 GTSNPN, CDR2 SVGIG (reference sequence). With 2 bases removed from V and 3 bases from J, the gap between germline ends came to 11 bases. The CDR3 bases are TGTGCCTGGAGTCCCCCGGGAGTCTACGAGCAGTACTTC. Translation gives CAWSPPGVYEQYF.

The chain joins TRBV5-1 to TRBJ2-7, with D uncertain. The CDR3 length is 14 residues. V was clipped by 0 bases and J by 6 bases, with 13 bases between them. Germline V gene data show CDR1 as SGHRS and CDR2 as YFSETQ. In DNA form, the CDR3 reads TGCGCCAGCAGCTTGGACGGCAGAAGCCTCGAGCAGTACTTC. This sequence encodes CASSLDGRSLEQYF.

The rearrangement links TRBV7-9 to TRBJ2-1, with 10 bases that match TRBD2. Germline loops: CDR1 SEHNR, CDR2 FQNEAQ (reference sequence). The CDR3 is 16 residues long. The V and J ends lost 2 bases and 5 bases, in that order; junction bases with no gene match: 6. The CDR3 protein is CASSLPSGGVHNEQFF. The CDR3 nucleotides are TGTGCCAGCAGCTTACCTAGCGGGGGAGTCCACAATGAGCAGTTCTTC.

The chain recombines TRBV29-1 with TRBJ2-1, with 9 positions matching TRBD2. The CDR3 runs 15 residues. V lost 1 base, J lost 5 bases, and 6 bases stayed unmatched. The germline V gene encodes CDR1 SQVTM and CDR2 ANQGSEA. For the CDR3, the DNA is TGCAGCGTTGAAGTGAGACTAGCGGTAGACAATGAGCAGTTCTTC. Residues: CSVEVRLAVDNEQFF.

The chain couples TRBV19 to TRBJ1-6; D is ambiguous. Per the germline V gene, CDR1 is LNHDA and CDR2 is SQIVND (reference sequence). The CDR3 consists of 16 residues. The V end lost 3 bases, the J end lost 9 bases, and 18 bases lay between the germline ends. The DNA of the CDR3 is TGTGCCAGTAGTATCACCCCGGGCGGTATTTCTTCACCCCTCCACTTT. Translating gives CASSITPGGISSPLHF.

This clone was found a few times. The gene calls are TRBV6-1 and TRBJ2-2, with D perhaps TRBD1 or TRBD2 (7 bases each). V dropped 2 bases and J dropped 4 bases, with 29 bases sitting between them. The CDR3 runs 21 residues. CDR1 MNHNS and CDR2 SASEGT come from the germline V gene. CDR3: CASSETQGLAVLLYRTGELFF. In DNA, the CDR3 is TGTGCCAGCAGTGAAACACAGGGGCTAGCGGTACTTCTATATCGCACCGGGGAGCTGTTTTTT.

The chain uses TRBV6-6 and TRBJ1-1, with 9 nucleotides matching TRBD1. With 5 bases clipped from V and 4 bases from J, the junction kept 8 bases outside the gene matches. Germline V gene lookup returns CDR1 MNHNY and CDR2 SVGAGI (reference sequence). CDR3 length: 15 amino acids. The CDR3 reads CASSPGTGLVTEAFF. In DNA form, the CDR3 reads TGTGCCAGCAGTCCCGGGACAGGGTTGGTCACTGAAGCTTTCTTT.

The V and J genes are TRBV5-1 and TRBJ1-1, with no clear D. From germline, CDR1 is SGHRS and CDR2 YFSETQ. With 1 base removed from V and 1 base from J, the gap between germline ends came to 5 bases. The CDR3 covers 13 residues. As DNA, the CDR3 is TGCGCCAGCAGCTTGAACAAGAACACTGAAGCTTTCTTT. Translating it yields CASSLNKNTEAFF.

The chain carries TRBV4-1 and TRBJ1-5; TRBD1 matches at 8 bases. This CDR3 contains 14 residues. Germline loops: CDR1 MGHRA, CDR2 YSYEKL. J lost 7 bases, V lost 5 bases, and 7 bases had no gene match. The CDR3 DNA follows: TGCGCCAGCAGCAAGACAGGGGTTGGGCAGCCCCAGCATTTT. It is translated as CASSKTGVGQPQHF.

J is TRBJ2-5 and V is TRBV5-1; 8 bases map to TRBD2. V trimming: 4 bases; J trimming: 5 bases; junction bases outside the gene matches: 10. Germline V gives CDR1 SGHRS, CDR2 YFSETQ. The CDR3 length is 15 residues. The CDR3 here is CASSPGGGGSETQYF. As DNA, the CDR3 is TGCGCCAGCAGCCCCGGGGGGGGCGGCTCGGAGACCCAGTACTTC.

The rearrangement joins TRBV15 to TRBJ1-5; D is unclear. The germline V gene has CDR1 LNHNV and CDR2 YYDKDF (reference sequence). Trimming left V 3 bases short and J 5 bases short, with 5 bases between. The CDR3 is made up of 12 amino acids. CDR3 in amino acids: CATSSFDQPQHF. The CDR3 DNA sequence: TGTGCCACCAGCAGTTTCGATCAGCCCCAGCATTTT.

This rearrangement joins TRBV6-5 to TRBJ2-1; D not certain. CDR3 length equals 12 residues. The germline V gene encodes CDR1 MNHEY and CDR2 SVGAGI. The germline V and J ends were trimmed by 2 bases and 9 bases, with 8 bases remaining between them. CDR3 loop: CASSYAKGEQFF. Here the CDR3 DNA reads TGTGCCAGCAGTTACGCCAAGGGTGAGCAGTTCTTC.

The genes are TRBV6-4 and TRBJ1-2; no reliable D call. CDR1 and CDR2 (germline): MRHNA, SNTAGT. CDR3 length: 14 residues. Trimming took 5 bases from V and 6 from J, leaving 16 bases between them. The CDR3 coding sequence is TGTGCCAGCAGTCGCCAACCGTGGGCCAATGGCTACACCTTC. Translated, it gives CASSRQPWANGYTF.

The rearrangement uses TRBV2 and TRBJ2-2, with 8 nucleotides matching TRBD2. Germline values: CDR1 SNHLY, CDR2 FYNNEI. The CDR3 contains 13 residues. With V trimmed by 7 bases and J by 4 bases, 2 bases remained unmatched. The CDR3 coding sequence is TGTGCCAGCACGCGGGAGGTCACCGGGGAGCTGTTTTTT. Encoded protein: CASTREVTGELFF.

This sequence joins TRBV6-5 and TRBJ1-1, with TRBD1 as a possible D gene (6 bases). There are 15 residues in the CDR3. CDR1 is MNHEY, CDR2 SVGAGI, per germline. V dropped 2 bases and J dropped 3 bases, with 13 bases sitting between them. The CDR3 is CASSYRGRGYTEAFF. DNA of the CDR3: TGTGCCAGCAGTTACCGTGGCAGGGGCTACACTGAAGCTTTCTTT.

The chain links TRBV15 to TRBJ1-6; D gene unclear. Germline V gives CDR1 LNHNV, CDR2 YYDKDF (reference sequence). CDR3 length: 16 residues. The V gene lost 0 bases and the J gene lost 0 bases, with 6 bases spanning the gap. Here the CDR3 reads CATSRDSSSYNSPLHF. The CDR3 region has the DNA TGTGCCACCAGCAGAGATTCTAGCTCCTATAATTCACCCCTCCACTTT.

The chain uses TRBV4-2 and TRBJ2-2; perhaps TRBD1 as D (6 bases). The CDR3 length is 15 residues. The V and J ends lost 3 bases and 6 bases respectively, with 14 bases between them. The V gene's germline CDR1 is LGHNA and CDR2 YNFKEQ. The DNA of the CDR3 is TGTGCCAGCAGCCAGGGGGCTGCAAGGGCCGGGGAGCTGTTTTTT. This sequence encodes CASSQGAARAGELFF.